These 27 T cell receptor beta chains were all obtained from the same sample, sequenced in a study of CD4 T cells in relation to SARS-CoV-2 and coronaviruses. The unexposed donors gave CD4+ T cells in about 2011-2019, prior to COVID-19. The assay was immunoSEQ multiplex PCR, and TCRdb's table has in-frame clones only and misses some. The table includes 65,000 or so clones, about 94% detected once. Source material: naive CD4+ T cells from PBMCs. Specified subset: naive CD4+ T cells isolated by negative enrichment. The receptor set was obtained from a human donor in good health.

The chain recombines TRBV5-1 with TRBJ2-7; 7 bases map to TRBD2. Germline CDR1 and CDR2: SGHRS and YFSETQ. V lost 4 bases and J lost 2; bases outside the gene matches: 9. The CDR3 is 15 amino acids. CDR3 in DNA: TGCGCCAGCAGCGTTTCGGGGACTAAAACCTACGAGCAGTACTTC. It codes for CASSVSGTKTYEQYF.

V is TRBV6-6 and J is TRBJ2-7; 7 bases agree with TRBD2. The V gene end was trimmed by 3 bases and the J gene end by 3 bases; junction bases not matched to a gene: 5. In germline, CDR1 is MNHNY, CDR2 SVGAGI (reference sequence). CDR3 length: 14 amino acids. CDR3 loop: CASSYPGLFYEQYF. As DNA, the CDR3 is TGTGCCAGCAGTTATCCGGGACTATTCTACGAGCAGTACTTC.

The CDR3 sequence: CASSSPEGARGYTF. CDR3 bases: TGTGCCAGCAGTTCTCCAGAGGGGGCGAGGGGCTACACCTTC. This chain links TRBV7-3 with TRBJ1-2; 7 nucleotides match TRBD1. The CDR3 has 14 amino acids. Germline assignment: CDR1 SGHTA and CDR2 FQGTGA. With V trimmed by 6 bases and J by 8 bases, 12 bases remained unmatched.

The chain uses TRBV2 and TRBJ1-5; TRBD1 matches 8 bases. Germline V gives CDR1 SNHLY, CDR2 FYNNEI. The CDR3 consists of 14 residues. The V and J ends lost 6 bases and 4 bases, in that order; junction bases with no gene match: 5. The CDR3 protein is CASRRDRTNQPQHF. For the CDR3, the DNA is TGTGCCAGCAGGAGGGACAGGACAAATCAGCCCCAGCATTTT.

The chain has TRBV20-1 and TRBJ2-1; D remains ambiguous. Germline CDR1 is DFQATT and CDR2 is SNEGSKA (reference sequence). With 8 bases removed from V and 8 bases from J, the gap between germline ends came to 10 bases. The CDR3 has 10 amino acids. Here the CDR3 DNA reads TGCAGTCCAACACGCCATGAGCAGTTCTTC. It is translated as CSPTRHEQFF.

The chain links TRBV6-5 to TRBJ2-7, with 11 nucleotides matching TRBD1. The germline V gene has CDR1 MNHEY and CDR2 SVGAGI. The CDR3 sequence is 15 residues long. V was pared by 5 bases and J by 0 bases, with 3 bases of the junction left unmatched. In DNA, the CDR3 is TGTGCCAGCAGTCCGGGGACAGGGGGCTCCTACGAGCAGTACTTC. This codes for CASSPGTGGSYEQYF.

The V and J genes are TRBV9 and TRBJ2-7; 10 bases agree with TRBD1. The CDR3 length is 16 residues. V was pared by 0 bases and J by 2 bases, with 5 bases of the junction left unmatched. Looked up from germline, CDR1 is SGDLS and CDR2 is YYNGEE. This chain's CDR3 is CASSVDPGQGTYEQYF. Written as DNA, the CDR3 is TGTGCCAGCAGCGTAGATCCGGGACAGGGGACCTACGAGCAGTACTTC.

The chain joins TRBV12-3 or TRBV12-4 to TRBJ2-5; no clear D. The germline V and J ends were trimmed by 3 bases and 0 bases, with 5 bases remaining between them. The CDR3 is 13 amino acids. CDR3 DNA sequence: TGTGCCAGCAGTTTCACGAACCAAGAGACCCAGTACTTC. The encoded protein is CASSFTNQETQYF.

V usage is TRBV19 and J usage is TRBJ2-7; weak D call: TRBD1 (5 bases). The CDR3 is made up of 11 amino acids. The germline V gene has CDR1 LNHDA and CDR2 SQIVND (reference sequence). The V and J ends lost 6 bases and 3 bases respectively, with 6 bases between them. CDR3 DNA: TGTGCCAGTAGGCAGGGCTACGAGCAGTACTTC. It is translated as CASRQGYEQYF. Filled out from reference TRBV19 and TRBJ2-7, the complete variable domain reads DGGITQSPKYLFRKEGQNVTLSCEQNLNHDAMYWYRQDPGQGLRLIYYSQIVNDFQKGDIAEGYSVSREKKESFPLTVTSAQKNPTAFYLCASRQGYEQYFGPGTRLTVT.

The chain combines TRBV19 with TRBJ2-7; TRBD1 might be the D (7 bases). CDR3 length equals 13 residues. Germline CDR1 LNHDA, CDR2 SQIVND (reference sequence). Trimming removed 1 base at V and 9 bases at J, with 13 bases between. CDR3 region: CASSIVGTAGQYF. The CDR3, as DNA: TGTGCCAGTAGTATAGTGGGGACAGCGGGGCAGTACTTC.

This rearrangement joins TRBV6-1 to TRBJ1-4, with a possible D match to TRBD1 (5 bases). Germline V gene lookup returns CDR1 MNHNS and CDR2 SASEGT. V lost 7 bases and J lost 8, with 14 bases in between. The CDR3 is 13 residues long. The CDR3 spells CASTPAGDEKLFF. The CDR3 coding sequence is TGTGCCAGCACCCCGGCTGGGGACGAAAAACTGTTTTTT.

This sequence joins TRBV5-1 and TRBJ2-5, with D possibly being TRBD1 (5 bases). V lost 0 bases and J 0 bases, leaving 6 bases between the germline ends. CDR1 is SGHRS, CDR2 YFSETQ, per germline. The CDR3 is 14 residues long. The CDR3 bases are TGCGCCAGCAGCTTGGGACAGTACCAAGAGACCCAGTACTTC. Amino acids: CASSLGQYQETQYF.

This rearrangement joins TRBV20-1 to TRBJ2-6; D unclear. CDR1 is DFQATT and CDR2 is SNEGSKA in the germline V gene (reference sequence). The CDR3 consists of 12 residues. The V end lost 3 bases, the J end lost 1 base, and 1 base lay between the germline ends. The DNA of the CDR3 is TGCAGTGCTAGTTCTGGGGCCAACGTCCTGACTTTC. Translating gives CSASSGANVLTF.

The chain is built from TRBV29-1 and TRBJ2-5; D may be TRBD1 (5 bases). CDR3 length: 12 amino acids. Germline V lookup: CDR1 SQVTM, CDR2 ANQGSEA. Trimming left V 6 bases short and J 4 bases short, with 12 bases between. CDR3 amino acids: CSVTQGIETQYF. CDR3 DNA: TGCAGCGTGACCCAGGGTATAGAGACCCAGTACTTC.

This clone was observed a handful of times. The chain employs TRBV7-2 and TRBJ2-7; D is unresolved. The CDR3 has 14 amino acids. Trimming pared 1 base from V and 0 bases from J, leaving 7 bases between. The germline gives CDR1 SGHTA, CDR2 FQGNSA. The CDR3, as DNA: TGTGCCAGCAGCTTAGTTGCGGTCTCCTACGAGCAGTACTTC. Translation gives CASSLVAVSYEQYF.

The sample holds one count of this clone. DNA for the CDR3: TGTGCCAGCAGCTTAGATTCCTTAGACGGGGGGTATAACACTGAAGCTTTCTTT. Amino acid sequence: CASSLDSLDGGYNTEAFF. The genes are TRBV7-2 and TRBJ1-1; possibly TRBD1 for D (5 bases). CDR1 is SGHTA, CDR2 FQGNSA, per germline. V was cut by 1 base and J by 2 bases, with 20 bases left in between. The CDR3 covers 18 residues.

The V call is TRBV28, the J call TRBJ1-2; D is possibly TRBD1 (6 bases). Trimming pared 6 bases from V and 4 bases from J, leaving 21 bases between. The CDR3 runs to 16 residues. Looked up from germline, CDR1 is MDHEN and CDR2 is SYDVKM. This CDR3 reads CASSNPRGAIGYGYTF. The CDR3 DNA follows: TGTGCCAGCAGCAACCCGAGGGGGGCAATTGGCTATGGCTACACCTTC.

The chain recombines TRBV10-3 with TRBJ2-7; unclear D gene. Germline lookup yields CDR1 ENHRY and CDR2 SYGVKD. Trimming removed 6 bases at V and 3 bases at J, with 6 bases between. The CDR3 length is 11 residues. The CDR3: CAIRNNYEQYF. The CDR3 DNA follows: TGTGCCATCAGGAACAACTACGAGCAGTACTTC.

The chain couples TRBV28 to TRBJ1-4; D may be TRBD1 (6 bases). This CDR3 spans 13 amino acids. In germline, CDR1 is MDHEN, CDR2 SYDVKM. Trimming pared 8 bases from V and 3 bases from J, leaving 10 bases between. The CDR3 protein is CASGGLPNEKLFF. DNA of the CDR3: TGTGCCAGCGGGGGCCTCCCTAATGAAAAACTGTTTTTT.

The chain couples TRBV28 to TRBJ1-2, with D possibly being TRBD1 (6 bases). V gave up 11 bases and J gave up 8 bases, with 15 bases separating them. CDR3 length equals 11 residues. From germline, CDR1 is MDHEN and CDR2 SYDVKM. CDR3: CASGGREGYTF. The CDR3 coding sequence is TGTGCCTCGGGGGGCAGAGAAGGCTACACCTTC.

CDR3 region: CASSLTSGTSTDTQYF. The DNA of the CDR3 is TGTGCCAGCAGCCTGACTAGCGGGACTAGCACAGATACGCAGTATTTT. The genes are TRBV14 and TRBJ2-3; TRBD2 aligns across 11 bases. Looked up from germline, CDR1 is SGHDN and CDR2 is FVKESK. The CDR3 is made up of 16 amino acids. After removal of 4 bases from V and 0 bases from J, the junction contained 3 bases not matched to a gene.

The chain is built from TRBV24-1 and TRBJ2-2; 10 bases are a match to TRBD1. From germline, CDR1 is KGHDR and CDR2 SFDVKD. The length of the CDR3 is 17 residues. V was clipped by 3 bases and J by 6 bases; unmatched bases: 9. This CDR3 is CATSDPQGDRGSGELFF. CDR3 DNA sequence: TGTGCCACCAGTGATCCGCAGGGGGACAGGGGATCCGGGGAGCTGTTTTTT.

This chain uses TRBV3-1 (or the pseudogene TRBV3-2) with TRBJ2-1; D remains unclear. V lost 7 bases and J 5 bases, leaving 6 bases between the germline ends. The germline gives CDR1 LGHDT, CDR2 YNNKEL (reference sequence). This CDR3 is built from 11 residues. CDR3 coding DNA: TGTGCCAGCACTGTTAACAATGAGCAGTTCTTC. Its translation: CASTVNNEQFF.

V usage is TRBV4-1 and J usage is TRBJ2-7; D is possibly TRBD1 (5 bases). V shed 4 bases and J shed 1 base, with 11 bases lying between them. The germline V gene has CDR1 MGHRA and CDR2 YSYEKL. The CDR3 length is 14 residues. The CDR3 here is CASSPPRVSYEQYF. Here the CDR3 DNA reads TGCGCCAGCAGCCCCCCCAGGGTATCCTACGAGCAGTACTTC.

The rearrangement uses TRBV4-1 and TRBJ2-2, with TRBD1 matching over 12 bases. Germline CDR1 is MGHRA and CDR2 is YSYEKL. The CDR3 extends over 16 amino acids. With 3 bases clipped from V and 6 bases from J, the junction kept 5 bases outside the gene matches. CDR3 region: CASSQQGQGAAGELFF. The CDR3 bases are TGCGCCAGCAGCCAGCAGGGACAGGGGGCCGCCGGGGAGCTGTTTTTT.

In its sample, this clone was seen once. The rearrangement joins TRBV6-5 to TRBJ1-1; TRBD1 is a possible D gene (6 bases). The V end lost 5 bases, the J end lost 2 bases, and 12 bases lay between the germline ends. Germline assignment: CDR1 MNHEY and CDR2 SVGAGI. The CDR3 has 14 amino acids. The CDR3 nucleotides are TGTGCCAGCAGTCGCCAAGGGGGAAACACTGAAGCTTTCTTT. This codes for CASSRQGGNTEAFF.

The chain carries TRBV3-1 (or the pseudogene TRBV3-2) and TRBJ2-3; 8 nucleotides line up with TRBD2. The V and J ends lost 4 bases and 0 bases, in that order; junction bases with no gene match: 15. The CDR3 is 19 amino acids. Germline CDR1 reads LGHDT; CDR2 reads YNNKEL (reference sequence). CDR3 DNA sequence: TGTGCCAGCAGCCGCGGCAGCAAGCGGGGGACCTCTAGCACAGATACGCAGTATTTT. This encodes CASSRGSKRGTSSTDTQYF.